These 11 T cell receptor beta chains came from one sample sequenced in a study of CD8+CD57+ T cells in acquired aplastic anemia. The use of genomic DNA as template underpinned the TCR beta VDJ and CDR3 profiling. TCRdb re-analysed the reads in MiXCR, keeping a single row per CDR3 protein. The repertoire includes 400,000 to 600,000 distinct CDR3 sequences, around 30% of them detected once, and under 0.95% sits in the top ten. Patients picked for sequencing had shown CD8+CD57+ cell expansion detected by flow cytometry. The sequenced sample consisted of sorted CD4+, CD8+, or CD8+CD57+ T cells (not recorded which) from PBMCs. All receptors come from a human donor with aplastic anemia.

CDR3 residues: CASSYLSGGGLANQYF. The CDR3 DNA reads as TGTGCCAGCAGTTACCTTTCCGGGGGTGGACTAGCCAATCAGTACTTC. The chain uses TRBV6-5 and TRBJ2-5, with TRBD2 identical over 8 bases. The V segment lost 2 bases and the J segment 11 bases; nucleotides outside the gene matches: 16. This CDR3 is built from 16 residues. The germline V gene encodes CDR1 MNHEY and CDR2 SVGAGI.

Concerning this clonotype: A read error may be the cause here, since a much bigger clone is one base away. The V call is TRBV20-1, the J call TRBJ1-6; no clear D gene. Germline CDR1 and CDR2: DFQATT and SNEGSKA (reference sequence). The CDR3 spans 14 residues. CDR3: CSATRQSGHSPPHF. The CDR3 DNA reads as TGCAGTGCTACCCGCCAATCGGGCCATTCACCCCCCCACTTT.

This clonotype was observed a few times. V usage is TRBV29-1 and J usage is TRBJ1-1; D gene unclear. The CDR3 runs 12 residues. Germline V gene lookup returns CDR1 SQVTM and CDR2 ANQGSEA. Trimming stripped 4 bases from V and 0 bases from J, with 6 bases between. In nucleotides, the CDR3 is TGCAGCGTTGTAGCCGTGAACACTGAAGCTTTCTTT. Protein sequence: CSVVAVNTEAFF. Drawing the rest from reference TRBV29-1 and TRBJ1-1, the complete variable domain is SAVISQKPSRDICQRGTSLTIQCQVDSQVTMMFWYRQQPGQSLTLIATANQGSEATYESGFVIDKFPISRPNLTFSTLTVSNMSPEDSSIYLCSVVAVNTEAFFGQGTRLTVV.

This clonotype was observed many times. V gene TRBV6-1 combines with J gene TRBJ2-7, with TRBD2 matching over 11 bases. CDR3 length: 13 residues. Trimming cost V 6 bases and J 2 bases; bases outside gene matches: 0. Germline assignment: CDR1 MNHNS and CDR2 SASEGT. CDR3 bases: TGTGCCAGCAGACTAGCGGGAGCCTACGAGCAGTACTTC. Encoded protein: CASRLAGAYEQYF.

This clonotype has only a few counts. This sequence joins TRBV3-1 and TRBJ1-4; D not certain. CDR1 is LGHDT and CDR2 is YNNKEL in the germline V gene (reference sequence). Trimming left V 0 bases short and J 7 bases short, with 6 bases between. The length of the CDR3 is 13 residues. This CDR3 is CASSQDRVEKLFF. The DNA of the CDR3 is TGTGCCAGCAGCCAAGATCGCGTTGAAAAACTGTTTTTT.

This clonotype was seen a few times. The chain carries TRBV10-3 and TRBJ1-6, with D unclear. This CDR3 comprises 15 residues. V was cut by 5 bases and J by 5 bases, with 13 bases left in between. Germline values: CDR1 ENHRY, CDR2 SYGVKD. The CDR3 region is CAISQGSPHNSPLHF. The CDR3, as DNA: TGTGCCATCAGTCAAGGGTCCCCTCATAATTCACCCCTCCACTTT.

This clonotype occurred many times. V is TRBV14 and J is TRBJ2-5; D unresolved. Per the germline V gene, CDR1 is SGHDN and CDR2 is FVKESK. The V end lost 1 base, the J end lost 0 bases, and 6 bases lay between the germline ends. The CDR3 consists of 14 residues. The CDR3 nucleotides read TGTGCCAGCAGCCAAGCCGGAGACCAAGAGACCCAGTACTTC. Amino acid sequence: CASSQAGDQETQYF.

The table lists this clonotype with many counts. The CDR3 reads CSGDEAFF. CDR3 coding DNA: TGCAGTGGGGATGAAGCTTTCTTT. This sequence joins TRBV20-1 and TRBJ1-1; no clear D. This CDR3 comprises 8 residues. Germline CDR1 is DFQATT and CDR2 is SNEGSKA (reference sequence). Trimming removed 7 bases from V and 7 bases from J, with 4 bases in between.

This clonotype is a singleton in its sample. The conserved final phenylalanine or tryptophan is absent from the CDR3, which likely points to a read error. In nucleotides, the CDR3 is TGTGCCAGTAAGGGGCAGGGGATCTATGGCTACACCCTC. Its translation is CASKGQGIYGYTL. The chain has TRBV19 and TRBJ1-2, with D tentatively TRBD1 (6 bases). The length of the CDR3 is 13 residues. Per the germline V gene, CDR1 is LNHDA and CDR2 is SQIVND (reference sequence). V was shortened by 7 bases and J by 4 bases, with 13 bases between the two germline ends.

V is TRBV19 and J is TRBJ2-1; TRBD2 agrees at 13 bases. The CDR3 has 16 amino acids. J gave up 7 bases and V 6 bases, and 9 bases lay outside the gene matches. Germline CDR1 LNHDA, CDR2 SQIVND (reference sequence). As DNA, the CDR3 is TGTGCCAGTAGGGACAGGGGACTAGCGGGAAGTAATGAGCAGTTCTTC. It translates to CASRDRGLAGSNEQFF.

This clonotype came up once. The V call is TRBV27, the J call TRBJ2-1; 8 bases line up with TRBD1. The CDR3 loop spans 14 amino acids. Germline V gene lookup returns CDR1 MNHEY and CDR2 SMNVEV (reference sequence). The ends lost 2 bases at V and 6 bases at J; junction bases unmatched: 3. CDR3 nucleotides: TGTGCCAGCAGTTTAAGGACAGGGCCCAATGAGCAGTTCTTC. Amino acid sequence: CASSLRTGPNEQFF.